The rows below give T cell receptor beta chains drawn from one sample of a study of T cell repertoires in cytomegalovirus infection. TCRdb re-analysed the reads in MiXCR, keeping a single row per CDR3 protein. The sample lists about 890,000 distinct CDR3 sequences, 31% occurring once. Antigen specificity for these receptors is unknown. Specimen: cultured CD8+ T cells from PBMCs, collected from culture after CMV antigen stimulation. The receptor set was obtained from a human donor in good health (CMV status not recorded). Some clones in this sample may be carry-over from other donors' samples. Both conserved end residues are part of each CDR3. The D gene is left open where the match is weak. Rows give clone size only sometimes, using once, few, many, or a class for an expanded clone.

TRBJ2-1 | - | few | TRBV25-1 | TGTGCCAGCAGTGAGCATCGTGGTCAGGATGAGCAGTTCTTC | CASSEHRGQDEQFF
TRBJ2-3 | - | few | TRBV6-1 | TGTGCCAGCAGTGAAGCGTTCACAGATACGCAGTATTTT | CASSEAFTDTQYF
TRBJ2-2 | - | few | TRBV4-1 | TGCGCCAGCAGCCTACAAAGCGGACTGCTTAACACCGGGGAGCTGTTTTTT | CASSLQSGLLNTGELFF
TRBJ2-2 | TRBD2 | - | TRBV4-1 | TGCACCAGCAGCCAGGAACTAGCGGGGGCCGACACCGGGGAGCTGTTTTTT | CTSSQELAGADTGELFF
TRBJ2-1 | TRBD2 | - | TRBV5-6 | TGTGCCAGCAGCCGGGGGGCGGGGGGGCCGGGATACAATGAGCAGTTCTTC | CASSRGAGGPGYNEQFF
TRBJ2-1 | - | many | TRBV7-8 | TGTGCCAGCAGCTTATCTCTCGGTGAGCAGTTCTTC | CASSLSLGEQFF
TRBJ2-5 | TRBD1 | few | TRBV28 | TGTGCCAGCAGTGAGGGACAGAGCGAAGAGACCCAGTACTTC | CASSEGQSEETQYF
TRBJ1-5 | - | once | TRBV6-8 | TGTGCCAACAGTTCCGGGGTAGGTAGCAATCAGCCCCAGCATTTT | CANSSGVGSNQPQHF
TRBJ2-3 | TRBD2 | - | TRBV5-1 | TGCGCCAGCAGGAATCCGGGACTAGTCCCCTTTAGCGCACGGACAGATACGCAGTATTTT | CASRNPGLVPFSARTDTQYF
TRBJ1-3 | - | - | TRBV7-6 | TGTGCCAGCAGCACTCCGGGACTCTCTGGAAACACCATATATTTT | CASSTPGLSGNTIYF
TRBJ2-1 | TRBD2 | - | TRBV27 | TGTGCCAGCAGTATTCTAGCGGGGGGGTGGGAGGAGCAGTTCTTC | CASSILAGGWEEQFF
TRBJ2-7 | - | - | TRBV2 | TGTGCCAGCAGTGAAGCAGCCGACAGCCAAGGGTACGAGCAGTACTTC | CASSEAADSQGYEQYF
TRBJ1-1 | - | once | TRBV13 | TGTGCCAGCCTCTATGGGAGGGGGGGCAACACTGAAGCTTTCTTT | CASLYGRGGNTEAFF
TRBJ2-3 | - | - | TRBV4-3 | TGCGCCAGCAGCCAAGCCCGTGGAGATACGCAGTATTTT | CASSQARGDTQYF
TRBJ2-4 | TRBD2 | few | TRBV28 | TGTGCCAGCAGCCCCTCTTTAACTAGCGAGGAGTACTTC | CASSPSLTSEEYF
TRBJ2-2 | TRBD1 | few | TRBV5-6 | TGTGCCAGCAGCGAGACAGGGGTGGGTGCCGGGGAGCTGTTTTTT | CASSETGVGAGELFF
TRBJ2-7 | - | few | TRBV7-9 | TGTGCCAGCGGGGGACTCCGTCCTAACGAGCAGTACTTC | CASGGLRPNEQYF
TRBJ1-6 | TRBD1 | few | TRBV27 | TGTGCCAGCGGACAGGGCTATAATTCACCCCTCCACTTT | CASGQGYNSPLHF
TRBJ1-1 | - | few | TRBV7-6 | TGTGCCAGCGGAGAGCAGGAGAACACTGAAGCTTTCTTT | CASGEQENTEAFF
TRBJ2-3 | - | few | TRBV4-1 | TGCGCCAGCAGCCCCTGGACAATCTCGGGCACAGATACGCAGTATTTT | CASSPWTISGTDTQYF
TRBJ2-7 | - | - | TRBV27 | TGTGCCAGCAGTCCAATTGGGACGGCCCCCGGCGAGCAGTACTTC | CASSPIGTAPGEQYF
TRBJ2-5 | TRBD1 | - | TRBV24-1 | TGTGCCGCCGGGGACAGTCAAGAGACCCAGTACTTC | CAAGDSQETQYF
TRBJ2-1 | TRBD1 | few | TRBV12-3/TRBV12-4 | TGTGCCAGCAGTCAGGGGGCGTATGGTGAGCAGTTCTTC | CASSQGAYGEQFF
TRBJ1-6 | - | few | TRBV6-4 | TGTGCCAGCAGTGACGGGAGTACCTATAATTCACCCCTCCACTTT | CASSDGSTYNSPLHF